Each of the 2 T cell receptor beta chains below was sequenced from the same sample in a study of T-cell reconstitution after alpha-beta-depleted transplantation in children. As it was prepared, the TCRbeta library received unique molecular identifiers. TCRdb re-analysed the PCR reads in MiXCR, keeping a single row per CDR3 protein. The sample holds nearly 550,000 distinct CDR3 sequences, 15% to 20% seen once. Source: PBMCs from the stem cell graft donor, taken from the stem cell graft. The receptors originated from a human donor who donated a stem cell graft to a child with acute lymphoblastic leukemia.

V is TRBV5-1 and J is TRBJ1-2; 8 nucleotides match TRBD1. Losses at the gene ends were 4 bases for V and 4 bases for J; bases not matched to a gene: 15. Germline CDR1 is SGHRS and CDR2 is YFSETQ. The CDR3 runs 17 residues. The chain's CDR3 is CASSPGTGASNPYGYTF. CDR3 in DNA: TGCGCCAGCAGCCCCGGGACAGGAGCCTCAAACCCCTATGGCTACACCTTC.

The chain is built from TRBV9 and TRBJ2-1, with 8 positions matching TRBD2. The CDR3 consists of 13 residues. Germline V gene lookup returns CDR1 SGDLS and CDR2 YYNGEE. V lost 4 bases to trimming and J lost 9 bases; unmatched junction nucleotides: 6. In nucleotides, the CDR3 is TGTGCCAGCAGCCTTACCGCGGGAGGTGAGCAGTTCTTC. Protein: CASSLTAGGEQFF.